The 26 T cell receptor beta chains presented below share a single source sample, sequenced in a study of cytomegalovirus exposure and HLA in healthy donors. 13 Jbeta primers and 60 Vbeta primers were used for the PCR. The table came from immunoSEQ multiplex PCR; TCRdb's copy has only in-frame clones and leaves some out. The sample holds around 230,000 clones, roughly 84% seen once. Sequenced sample: PBMCs. Receptor source: a girl under 10 years old in good health and CMV-seronegative.

The chain employs TRBV5-1 and TRBJ2-5, with D unresolved. The germline CDR1 and CDR2 sequences are SGHRS and YFSETQ. V was cut by 3 bases and J by 0 bases, with 12 bases left in between. The CDR3 consists of 15 residues. CDR3 protein: CASSSRRSHQETQYF. CDR3 nucleotides: TGCGCCAGCAGCTCCCGCCGGAGCCACCAAGAGACCCAGTACTTC.

V usage is TRBV10-3 and J usage is TRBJ1-1; D possibly corresponds to TRBD1 (5 bases). Trimming took off 4 bases at V and 4 bases at J, with 7 bases between the two ends. This CDR3 spans 12 amino acids. Germline-derived CDR1 and CDR2 are ENHRY and SYGVKD. The DNA of the CDR3 is TGTGCCATCAGTGGGGGACTCACTGAAGCTTTCTTT. Protein sequence: CAISGGLTEAFF.

The rearrangement joins TRBV19 to TRBJ1-5; 9 bases fit TRBD1. The germline gives CDR1 LNHDA, CDR2 SQIVND (reference sequence). Trimming cost V 8 bases and J 2 bases; bases outside gene matches: 10. The CDR3 has 16 residues. The CDR3 sequence is CASRHRGLGGNQPQHF. As DNA, the CDR3 is TGTGCCAGTCGCCACAGGGGGCTCGGGGGCAATCAGCCCCAGCATTTT.

The chain couples TRBV5-8 to TRBJ1-6; D ambiguous. With 2 bases removed from V and 8 bases from J, the gap between germline ends came to 17 bases. This CDR3 contains 16 residues. From germline, CDR1 is SGHTS and CDR2 YDEGEE. The CDR3: CASSFRQENWDSPLHF. The DNA for the CDR3 is TGTGCCAGCAGCTTCCGTCAGGAAAACTGGGATTCACCCCTCCACTTT.

The J gene is TRBJ2-2, the V gene TRBV6-6, with TRBD1 matching 8 bases. The CDR3 consists of 15 residues. V gave up 6 bases and J gave up 0 bases; unmatched junction bases: 3. CDR1 and CDR2 from the germline V gene are MNHNY and SVGAGI (reference sequence). The CDR3 nucleotides read TGTGCCAGCAGGGACAGGGCAACGAACACCGGGGAGCTGTTTTTT. The encoded protein is CASRDRATNTGELFF.

The J gene is TRBJ2-5, the V gene TRBV5-5; D may be TRBD1 (6 bases). The CDR3 runs to 14 residues. Germline V gene sequence: CDR1 SGHKS, CDR2 YYEKEE (reference sequence). The ends were cut back, 4 bases at V and 5 bases at J, with 15 bases in the middle. The CDR3 here is CASSGGPIFETQYF. In DNA form, the CDR3 reads TGTGCCAGCAGCGGGGGCCCCATCTTTGAGACCCAGTACTTC.

V usage is TRBV19 and J usage is TRBJ2-5, with TRBD1 matching 8 bases. Losses at the gene ends were 3 bases for V and 4 bases for J; bases not matched to a gene: 7. Looked up from germline, CDR1 is LNHDA and CDR2 is SQIVND (reference sequence). This CDR3 comprises 15 residues. The CDR3 here is CASSIMQGAVETQYF. For the CDR3, the DNA is TGTGCCAGTAGTATTATGCAGGGGGCGGTAGAGACCCAGTACTTC. The variable domain in full, with the rest retrieved from reference TRBV19 and TRBJ2-5, is DGGITQSPKYLFRKEGQNVTLSCEQNLNHDAMYWYRQDPGQGLRLIYYSQIVNDFQKGDIAEGYSVSREKKESFPLTVTSAQKNPTAFYLCASSIMQGAVETQYFGPGTRLLVL.

CDR3 protein: CASSTRTGQETQYF. CDR3 coding DNA: TGCGCCAGCAGCACCCGGACAGGACAAGAGACCCAGTACTTC. This chain links TRBV4-1 with TRBJ2-5, with 7 bases matching TRBD1. This CDR3 comprises 14 residues. Per germline, CDR1 MGHRA and CDR2 YSYEKL. V shed 5 bases and J 2 bases; nucleotides not matched to a gene: 5.

In its sample, this clone was seen once. The chain uses TRBV2 and TRBJ1-3, with no clear D. There are 14 residues in the CDR3. V shed 6 bases and J shed 0 bases, with 9 bases lying between them. Germline values: CDR1 SNHLY, CDR2 FYNNEI. The CDR3 here is CASRLGLSGNTIYF. The CDR3, as DNA: TGTGCCAGCAGGCTTGGGCTCTCTGGAAACACCATATATTTT. The full variable domain, in which reference TRBV2 and TRBJ1-3 provide the parts outside the CDR3, is EPEVTQTPSHQVTQMGQEVILRCVPISNHLYFYWYRQILGQKVEFLVSFYNNEISEKSEIFDDQFSVERPDGSNFTLKIRSTKLEDSAMYFCASRLGLSGNTIYFGEGSWLTVV.

The chain combines TRBV7-2 with TRBJ1-4; 7 bases map to TRBD1. Germline loops: CDR1 SGHTA, CDR2 FQGNSA. After removal of 4 bases from V and 5 bases from J, the junction contained 7 bases not matched to a gene. This CDR3 is built from 15 residues. The chain's CDR3 is CASSSRQGLNEKLFF. The CDR3 DNA reads as TGTGCCAGCAGCTCCAGACAGGGCCTAAATGAAAAACTGTTTTTT.

V gene TRBV5-4 combines with J gene TRBJ1-6; the D gene is possibly TRBD1 (6 bases). Germline CDR1 SGHNT, CDR2 YYREEE (reference sequence). The V end was cut by 3 bases, the J end by 6 bases, with 13 bases between. The CDR3 totals 15 residues. The CDR3 reads CASSSPARGNSPLHF. CDR3 DNA sequence: TGTGCCAGCAGCTCACCTGCCAGGGGTAATTCACCCCTCCACTTT.

This clone was seen a handful of times. The J gene is TRBJ1-5, the V gene TRBV30; TRBD1 matches at 8 bases. Trimming removed 0 bases from V and 5 bases from J; junction bases left unmatched: 3. There are 14 residues in the CDR3. Germline CDR1 GTSNPN, CDR2 SVGIG (reference sequence). The CDR3 DNA follows: TGTGCCTGGAGTGTACAGGGGGGGGATCAGCCCCAGCATTTT. Its translation is CAWSVQGGDQPQHF.

V is TRBV6-5 and J is TRBJ2-1; a weak D match, TRBD1 (5 bases). Germline CDR1 reads MNHEY; CDR2 reads SVGAGI. CDR3 length equals 14 residues. Trimming cost V 2 bases and J 3 bases, with 8 bases left between them. The CDR3 is CASSYRGDYNEQFF. The CDR3 DNA reads as TGTGCCAGCAGTTACAGGGGCGACTACAATGAGCAGTTCTTC.

In its sample, this clone was seen once. The chain combines TRBV6-6 with TRBJ2-7; 13 positions match TRBD2. The CDR3 length is 16 residues. CDR1 is MNHNY, CDR2 SVGAGI, per germline (reference sequence). V shed 5 bases and J 0 bases; nucleotides not matched to a gene: 4. In nucleotides, the CDR3 is TGTGCCAGCAGTCCTGGGACTAGCGGGGACTCCTACGAGCAGTACTTC. Protein product: CASSPGTSGDSYEQYF.

The chain carries TRBV6-1 and TRBJ1-1, with 7 bases fitting TRBD1. The germline gives CDR1 MNHNS, CDR2 SASEGT. With V trimmed by 4 bases and J by 5 bases, 4 bases remained unmatched. The CDR3 is 13 amino acids. DNA for the CDR3: TGTGCCAGCAGTGTGACAGGGAGAACTGAAGCTTTCTTT. Translation gives CASSVTGRTEAFF.

This sequence joins TRBV2 and TRBJ1-3, with 9 bases identical to TRBD1. Germline V CDR1 and CDR2: SNHLY, FYNNEI. The CDR3 runs to 14 residues. The V segment lost 5 bases and the J segment 5 bases; nucleotides outside the gene matches: 4. In nucleotides, the CDR3 is TGTGCCAGCAGTTCTACAGGGGGCCGAAACACCATATATTTT. Its protein is CASSSTGGRNTIYF.

The V call is TRBV15, the J call TRBJ2-1; D gene uncertain. The CDR3 has 13 residues. The V end was cut by 3 bases, the J end by 8 bases, with 11 bases between. The germline V gene encodes CDR1 LNHNV and CDR2 YYDKDF (reference sequence). CDR3 DNA: TGTGCCACCAGCAGTTCGACTGGAGATGAGCAGTTCTTC. This gives the protein CATSSSTGDEQFF.

In DNA form, the CDR3 reads TGTGCCTGGAGCCTGGGACTAGCGAGAGAGACCCAGTACTTC. This encodes CAWSLGLARETQYF. The rearrangement joins TRBV30 to TRBJ2-5, with 10 bases lining up with TRBD2. Germline trimming cut 3 bases from V and 4 bases from J; bases unmatched to any gene: 5. Germline CDR1 and CDR2: GTSNPN and SVGIG (reference sequence). There are 14 residues in the CDR3.

This clone was seen a handful of times. The gene calls are TRBV10-1 and TRBJ1-1; D may be TRBD1 (5 bases). V shed 0 bases and J shed 11 bases, with 13 bases lying between them. The CDR3 consists of 13 residues. CDR1 WNHNN and CDR2 SYGVQD come from the germline V gene (reference sequence). In DNA form, the CDR3 reads TGCGCCAGCAGTGAGTCCGGGGGGGAGATGGCTTTCTTT. The encoded protein is CASSESGGEMAFF.

The chain uses TRBV10-3 and TRBJ2-1; D may be TRBD2 (7 bases). CDR3 length: 12 amino acids. Looked up from germline, CDR1 is ENHRY and CDR2 is SYGVKD. The germline V and J ends were trimmed by 6 bases and 8 bases, with 11 bases remaining between them. The CDR3 coding sequence is TGTGCCATCAGAAGGGGGGGCGATGAGCAGTTCTTC. It is translated as CAIRRGGDEQFF.

This CDR3 is CASSWRERGAGETQYF. The CDR3 region has the DNA TGCGCCAGCAGCTGGAGGGAGCGGGGGGCCGGGGAGACCCAGTACTTC. This chain links TRBV5-1 with TRBJ2-5, with 9 nucleotides matching TRBD2. Germline assignment: CDR1 SGHRS and CDR2 YFSETQ. Losses at the gene ends were 3 bases for V and 5 bases for J; bases not matched to a gene: 11. The CDR3 extends over 16 amino acids.

This clone was detected only once. The V call is TRBV4-1, the J call TRBJ2-7; a possible D gene is TRBD2 (6 bases). CDR1 is MGHRA, CDR2 YSYEKL, per germline. CDR3 length: 14 amino acids. Trimming cost V 2 bases and J 5 bases, with 13 bases left between them. This CDR3 is CASSQLGPGDEQYF. DNA for the CDR3: TGCGCCAGCAGCCAATTGGGTCCGGGGGACGAGCAGTACTTC.

This clone has just a few counts. The CDR3 bases are TGCGCCAGCAGTGAGCGGGACATCTTAGCTAACACTGAAGCTTTCTTT. This sequence encodes CASSERDILANTEAFF. The chain uses TRBV10-1 and TRBJ1-1; D is perhaps TRBD1 (6 bases). CDR3 length equals 16 residues. Germline-derived CDR1 and CDR2 are WNHNN and SYGVQD (reference sequence). Deletions cut 2 bases from V and 2 bases from J, with 15 bases between.

This clone was detected once. This sequence joins TRBV30 and TRBJ2-7; 10 positions match TRBD2. CDR3 length equals 16 residues. V shed 3 bases, J shed 2 bases, and the junction held 10 bases outside the gene matches. Per the germline V gene, CDR1 is GTSNPN and CDR2 is SVGIG (reference sequence). The chain's CDR3 is CAWRRIMTSGPYEQYF. The CDR3 bases are TGTGCCTGGAGAAGGATCATGACTAGCGGGCCCTACGAGCAGTACTTC.

This clone was seen a few times. V gene TRBV5-4 combines with J gene TRBJ2-1; D is possibly TRBD2 (6 bases). CDR1 is SGHNT and CDR2 is YYREEE in the germline V gene (reference sequence). There are 13 residues in the CDR3. The V gene lost 3 bases and the J gene lost 9 bases, with 13 bases spanning the gap. The CDR3 sequence is CASSWGERPEQFF. As DNA, the CDR3 is TGTGCCAGCAGCTGGGGGGAGAGGCCTGAGCAGTTCTTC.

This clone has a handful of counts. V usage is TRBV7-9 and J usage is TRBJ2-1; the match to TRBD2 covers 9 bases. The V segment lost 2 bases and the J segment 3 bases; nucleotides outside the gene matches: 8. Germline loops: CDR1 SEHNR, CDR2 FQNEAQ (reference sequence). There are 17 residues in the CDR3. The CDR3 DNA reads TGTGCCAGCAGCTTACACCGGAGCGGGGGGCTCTACAATGAGCAGTTCTTC. As protein: CASSLHRSGGLYNEQFF. The whole variable domain, filled in from reference TRBV7-9 and TRBJ2-1, reads DTGVSQNPRHKITKRGQNVTFRCDPISEHNRLYWYRQTLGQGPEFLTYFQNEAQLEKSRLLSDRFSAERPKGSFSTLEIQRTEQGDSAMYLCASSLHRSGGLYNEQFFGPGTRLTVL.